This TCR beta chain is drawn from a study of blood T cell repertoires in COVID-19. Looking at the study overall: The origin of the acute and convalescent COVID-19 samples was the United States, Italy and Spain. From T cells, B-cell-depleted T cells, or PBMCs came the material, which was cDNA or gDNA.

In the source study's methods: Using reference gene primer amplification, nucleated cell counts were estimated. The table came from immunoSEQ multiplex PCR; TCRdb's copy has only in-frame clones and leaves some out. The V and J calls and clone size are taken from that table; D and trimming were inferred from the DNA. The sample contains about 58,000 clones, less than 90% of which appear only once. This CDR3 contains 13 residues. Trimming cost V 5 bases and J 0 bases, with 7 bases left between them. CDR1 is LGHNA, CDR2 YNFKEQ, per germline. The TCR comes from a woman in her seventies with active COVID-19. The specimen sequenced was peripheral blood. The chain is built from TRBV4-2 and TRBJ1-2; D not certain. CDR3 sequence reads: CASSVNTNYGYTF. CDR3 nucleotides: TGTGCCAGCAGCGTTAATACTAACTATGGCTACACCTTC.